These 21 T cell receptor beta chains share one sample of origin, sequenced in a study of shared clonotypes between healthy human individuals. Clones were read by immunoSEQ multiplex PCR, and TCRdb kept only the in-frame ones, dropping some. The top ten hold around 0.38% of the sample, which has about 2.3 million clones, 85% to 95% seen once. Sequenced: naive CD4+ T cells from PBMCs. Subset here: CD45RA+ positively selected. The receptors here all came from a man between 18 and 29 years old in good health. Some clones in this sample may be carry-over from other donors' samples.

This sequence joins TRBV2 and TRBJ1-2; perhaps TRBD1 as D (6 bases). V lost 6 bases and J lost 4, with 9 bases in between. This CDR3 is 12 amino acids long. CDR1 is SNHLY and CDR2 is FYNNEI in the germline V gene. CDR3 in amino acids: CASRGAVYGYTF. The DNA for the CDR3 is TGTGCCAGCAGGGGGGCGGTCTATGGCTACACCTTC.

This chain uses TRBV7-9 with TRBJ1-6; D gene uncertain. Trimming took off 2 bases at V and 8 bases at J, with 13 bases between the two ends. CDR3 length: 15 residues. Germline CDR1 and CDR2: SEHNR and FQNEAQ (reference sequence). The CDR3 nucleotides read TGTGCCAGCAGCTTAAGGAGCCCTGAGGATTCACCCCTCCACTTT. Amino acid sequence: CASSLRSPEDSPLHF.

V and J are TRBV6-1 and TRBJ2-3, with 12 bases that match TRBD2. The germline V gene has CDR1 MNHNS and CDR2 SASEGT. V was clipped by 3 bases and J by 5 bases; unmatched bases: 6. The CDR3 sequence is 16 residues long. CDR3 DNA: TGTGCCAGCAGTGATACCGGACTAGCGGGAATAGATACGCAGTATTTT. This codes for CASSDTGLAGIDTQYF.

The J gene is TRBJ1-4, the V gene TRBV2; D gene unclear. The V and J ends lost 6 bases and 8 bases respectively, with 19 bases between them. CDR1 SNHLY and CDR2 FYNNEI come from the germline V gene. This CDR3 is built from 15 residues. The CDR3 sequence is CASRGEVELGEKLFF. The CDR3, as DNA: TGTGCCAGCAGGGGAGAGGTAGAGCTGGGGGAAAAACTGTTTTTT.

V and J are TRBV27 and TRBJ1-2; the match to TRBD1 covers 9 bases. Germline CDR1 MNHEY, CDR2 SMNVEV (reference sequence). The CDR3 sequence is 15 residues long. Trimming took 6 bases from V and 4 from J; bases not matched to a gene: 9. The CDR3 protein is CASSRAGTGSYGYTF. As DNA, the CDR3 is TGTGCCAGCAGCCGCGCGGGGACAGGGTCCTATGGCTACACCTTC.

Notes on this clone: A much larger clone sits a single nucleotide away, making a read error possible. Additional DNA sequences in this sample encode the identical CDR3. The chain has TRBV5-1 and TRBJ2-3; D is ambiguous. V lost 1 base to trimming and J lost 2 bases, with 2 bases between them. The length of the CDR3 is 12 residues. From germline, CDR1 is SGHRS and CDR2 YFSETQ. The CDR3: CASSLYTDTQYF. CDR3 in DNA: TGCGCCAGCAGCTTGTACACAGATACGCAGTATTTT. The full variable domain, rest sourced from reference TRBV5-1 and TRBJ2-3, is KAGVTQTPRYLIKTRGQQVTLSCSPISGHRSVSWYQQTPGQGLQFLFEYFSETQRNKGNFPGRFSGRQFSNSRSEMNVSTLELGDSALYLCASSLYTDTQYFGPGTRLTVL.

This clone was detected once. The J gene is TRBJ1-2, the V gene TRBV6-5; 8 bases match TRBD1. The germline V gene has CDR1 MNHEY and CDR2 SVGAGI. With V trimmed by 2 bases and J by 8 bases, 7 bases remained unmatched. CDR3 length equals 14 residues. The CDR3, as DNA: TGTGCCAGCAGTTACGGGGACAGGCCGGGAGGCTACACCTTC. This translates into CASSYGDRPGGYTF.

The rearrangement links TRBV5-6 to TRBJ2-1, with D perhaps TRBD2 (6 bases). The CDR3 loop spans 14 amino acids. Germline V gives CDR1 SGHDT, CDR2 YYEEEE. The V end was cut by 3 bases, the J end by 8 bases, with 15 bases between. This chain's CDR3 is CASSSRAGSDEQFF. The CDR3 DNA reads TGTGCCAGCAGCTCGAGGGCGGGGTCGGATGAGCAGTTCTTC.

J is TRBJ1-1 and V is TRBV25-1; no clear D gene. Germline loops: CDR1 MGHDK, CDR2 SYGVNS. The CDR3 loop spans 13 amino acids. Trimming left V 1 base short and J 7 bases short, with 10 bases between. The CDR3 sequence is CASSESNLVEAFF. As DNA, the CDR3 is TGTGCCAGCAGTGAATCGAACCTTGTTGAAGCTTTCTTT.

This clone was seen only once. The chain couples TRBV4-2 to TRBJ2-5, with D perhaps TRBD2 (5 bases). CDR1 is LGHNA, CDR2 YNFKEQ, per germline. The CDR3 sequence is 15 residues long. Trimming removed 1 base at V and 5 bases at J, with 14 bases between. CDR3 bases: TGTGCCAGCAGCCAAGGAGTAGGCGGCGGGGAGACCCAGTACTTC. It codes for CASSQGVGGGETQYF.

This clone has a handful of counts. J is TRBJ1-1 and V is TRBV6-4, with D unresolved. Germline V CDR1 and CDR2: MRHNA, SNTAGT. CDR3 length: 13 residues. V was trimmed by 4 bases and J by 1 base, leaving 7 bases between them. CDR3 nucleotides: TGTGCCAGCAGTGTTACCGAGAACACTGAAGCTTTCTTT. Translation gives CASSVTENTEAFF.

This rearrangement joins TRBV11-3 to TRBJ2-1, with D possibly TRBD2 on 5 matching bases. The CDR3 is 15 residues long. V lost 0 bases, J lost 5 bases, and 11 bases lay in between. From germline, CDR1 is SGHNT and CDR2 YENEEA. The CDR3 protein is CASSLDFARDNEQFF. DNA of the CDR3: TGTGCCAGCAGCTTAGATTTCGCGCGGGACAATGAGCAGTTCTTC.

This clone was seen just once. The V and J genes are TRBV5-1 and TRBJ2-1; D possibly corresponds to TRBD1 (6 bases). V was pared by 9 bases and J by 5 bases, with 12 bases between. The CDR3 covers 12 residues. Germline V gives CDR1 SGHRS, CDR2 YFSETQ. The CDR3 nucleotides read TGCGCCATCCGACGGACAGACAATGAGCAGTTCTTC. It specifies CAIRRTDNEQFF.

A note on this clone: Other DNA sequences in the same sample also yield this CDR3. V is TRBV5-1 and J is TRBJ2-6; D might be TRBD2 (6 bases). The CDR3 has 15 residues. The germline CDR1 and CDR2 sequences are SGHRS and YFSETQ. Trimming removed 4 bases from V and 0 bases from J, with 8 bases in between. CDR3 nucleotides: TGCGCCAGCAGCGTGACTAGCTCTGGGGCCAACGTCCTGACTTTC. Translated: CASSVTSSGANVLTF.

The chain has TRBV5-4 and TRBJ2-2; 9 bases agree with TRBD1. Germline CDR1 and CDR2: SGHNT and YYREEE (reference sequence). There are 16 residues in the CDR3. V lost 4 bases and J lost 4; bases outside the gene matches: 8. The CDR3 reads CASSTGGIGGTGELFF. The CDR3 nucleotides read TGTGCCAGCAGCACAGGGGGCATAGGGGGCACCGGGGAGCTGTTTTTT.

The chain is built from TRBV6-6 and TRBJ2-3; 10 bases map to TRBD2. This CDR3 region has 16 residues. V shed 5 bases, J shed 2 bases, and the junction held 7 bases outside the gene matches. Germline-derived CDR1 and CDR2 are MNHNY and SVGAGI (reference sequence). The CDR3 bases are TGTGCCAGCAGTCTTCTAGCGGGAGTCCCCACAGATACGCAGTATTTT. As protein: CASSLLAGVPTDTQYF.

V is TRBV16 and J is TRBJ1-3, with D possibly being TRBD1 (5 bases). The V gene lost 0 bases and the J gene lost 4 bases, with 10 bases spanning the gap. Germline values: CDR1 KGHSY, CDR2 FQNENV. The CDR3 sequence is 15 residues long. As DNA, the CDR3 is TGTGCCAGCAGCCAATCGAGCCAGGGAGGAAACACCATATATTTT. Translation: CASSQSSQGGNTIYF.

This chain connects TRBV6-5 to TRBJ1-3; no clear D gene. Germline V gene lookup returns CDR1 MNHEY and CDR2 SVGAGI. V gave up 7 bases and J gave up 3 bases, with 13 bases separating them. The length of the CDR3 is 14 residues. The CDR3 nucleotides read TGTGCCAGCAAAATAGGTCATATTGGAAACACCATATATTTT. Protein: CASKIGHIGNTIYF.

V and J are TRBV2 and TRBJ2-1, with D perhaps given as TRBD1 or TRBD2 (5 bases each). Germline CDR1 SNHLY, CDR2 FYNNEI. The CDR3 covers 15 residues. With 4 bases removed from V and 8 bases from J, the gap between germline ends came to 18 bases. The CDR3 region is CASSAGLAYRDEQFF. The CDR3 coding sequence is TGTGCCAGCAGTGCGGGGCTAGCTTACCGCGATGAGCAGTTCTTC.

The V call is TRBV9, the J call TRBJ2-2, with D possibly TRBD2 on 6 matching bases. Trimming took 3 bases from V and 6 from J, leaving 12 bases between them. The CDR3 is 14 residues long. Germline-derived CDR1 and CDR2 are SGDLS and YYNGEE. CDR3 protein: CASSDRDFPGELFF. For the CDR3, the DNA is TGTGCCAGCAGCGACCGGGACTTCCCCGGGGAGCTGTTTTTT.

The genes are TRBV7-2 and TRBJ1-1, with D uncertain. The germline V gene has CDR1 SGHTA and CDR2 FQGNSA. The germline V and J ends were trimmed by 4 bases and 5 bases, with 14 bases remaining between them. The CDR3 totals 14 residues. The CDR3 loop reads CASSSLEAGTEAFF. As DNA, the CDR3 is TGTGCCAGCAGCTCTCTCGAGGCGGGGACTGAAGCTTTCTTT. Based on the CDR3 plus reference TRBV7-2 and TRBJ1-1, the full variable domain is GAGVSQSPSNKVTEKGKDVELRCDPISGHTALYWYRQSLGQGLEFLIYFQGNSAPDKSGLPSDRFSAERTGGSVSTLTIQRTQQEDSAVYLCASSSLEAGTEAFFGQGTRLTVV.